A single sample is the source of the 30 T cell receptor beta chains below, sequenced in a study of T cell responses to AZD1222 COVID-19 vaccine. Here immunoSEQ multiplex PCR was the method, and the copy in TCRdb shows in-frame clones only, minus some. This table has 80,000 or so clones, about 80% appearing once. This specimen was peripheral blood, taken 28 days after the second dose of the MenACWY control vaccine. These receptors were collected from an adult who received the MenACWY meningococcal vaccine as a control.

The DNA for the CDR3 is TGCGCCAGCAGCCGGGATGGGGGGCCAGGGGATACGCAGTATTTT. As protein: CASSRDGGPGDTQYF. The chain carries TRBV5-1 and TRBJ2-3; D possibly uses TRBD1 or TRBD2 (6 bases each). In germline, CDR1 is SGHRS, CDR2 YFSETQ. The CDR3 loop spans 15 amino acids. V lost 4 bases, J lost 6 bases, and 18 bases lay in between.

The rearrangement links TRBV27 to TRBJ1-5; 9 bases map to TRBD1. Germline CDR1 MNHEY, CDR2 SMNVEV (reference sequence). After removal of 7 bases from V and 3 bases from J, the junction contained 7 bases not matched to a gene. There are 15 residues in the CDR3. The CDR3 loop reads CASKPDRGYNQPQHF. The CDR3 DNA sequence: TGTGCCAGCAAACCGGACAGGGGCTACAATCAGCCCCAGCATTTT.

This clone appeared a few times. The chain combines TRBV6-6 with TRBJ2-1; D is uncertain. Trimming removed 0 bases at V and 6 bases at J, with 6 bases between. Germline V gene lookup returns CDR1 MNHNY and CDR2 SVGAGI (reference sequence). This CDR3 is built from 13 residues. The CDR3 sequence is CASSYSTSNEQFF. The CDR3 DNA is TGTGCCAGCAGTTACTCGACTTCCAATGAGCAGTTCTTC.

The chain joins TRBV5-5 to TRBJ2-2; D could derive from TRBD1 or TRBD2 (6 bases each). The CDR3 is made up of 15 amino acids. Looked up from germline, CDR1 is SGHKS and CDR2 is YYEKEE (reference sequence). The V end was cut by 3 bases, the J end by 4 bases, with 13 bases between. CDR3 residues: CASSSLKGGTGELFF. The CDR3 nucleotides are TGTGCCAGCAGCTCCCTAAAGGGGGGCACCGGGGAGCTGTTTTTT.

This rearrangement joins TRBV19 to TRBJ2-3, with 8 positions matching TRBD1. Germline-derived CDR1 and CDR2 are LNHDA and SQIVND (reference sequence). The CDR3 contains 14 residues. Losses at the gene ends were 5 bases for V and 3 bases for J; bases not matched to a gene: 4. As DNA, the CDR3 is TGTGCCAGTAGTCCCGACAGGGGTACAGATACGCAGTATTTT. Amino acid sequence: CASSPDRGTDTQYF. Combining the CDR3 with reference TRBV19 and TRBJ2-3 gives the whole variable domain DGGITQSPKYLFRKEGQNVTLSCEQNLNHDAMYWYRQDPGQGLRLIYYSQIVNDFQKGDIAEGYSVSREKKESFPLTVTSAQKNPTAFYLCASSPDRGTDTQYFGPGTRLTVL.

A note on this clone: This sample also contains other DNA sequences that code for the same CDR3. The chain links TRBV29-1 to TRBJ1-4; D gene ambiguous. CDR1 is SQVTM and CDR2 is ANQGSEA in the germline V gene. Trimming removed 5 bases from V and 6 bases from J, with 4 bases in between. This CDR3 is 10 amino acids long. This CDR3 is CSVYDEKLFF. The CDR3 coding sequence is TGCAGCGTTTATGATGAAAAACTGTTTTTT.

CDR3 DNA sequence: TGTGCCAGCAGCGGGCCAGGTAAAAGCGTGGTGGATGAGCAGTTCTTC. This gives the protein CASSGPGKSVVDEQFF. V and J are TRBV7-3 and TRBJ2-1; no definite D call. V dropped 5 bases and J dropped 8 bases, with 22 bases sitting between them. The CDR3 covers 16 residues. From germline, CDR1 is SGHTA and CDR2 FQGTGA.

The chain links TRBV5-1 to TRBJ2-7; TRBD1 matches at 8 bases. The ends lost 0 bases at V and 5 bases at J; junction bases unmatched: 7. CDR1 SGHRS and CDR2 YFSETQ come from the germline V gene. The CDR3 extends over 15 amino acids. In nucleotides, the CDR3 is TGCGCCAGCAGCTTGGCCACGACAGGGGTTCACGAGCAGTACTTC. Residues: CASSLATTGVHEQYF.

The chain recombines TRBV9 with TRBJ2-2, with D unresolved. V was trimmed by 4 bases and J by 6 bases, leaving 13 bases between them. The CDR3 totals 14 residues. Germline values: CDR1 SGDLS, CDR2 YYNGEE. The DNA for the CDR3 is TGTGCCAGCAGCCCCGACTTGGTCCCCGGGGAGCTGTTTTTT. It yields the protein CASSPDLVPGELFF.

In this sample, this clone turned up once. In nucleotides, the CDR3 is TGTGCCAGCAGTTTCGGGGGCTCCTACAATGAGCAGTTCTTC. Protein: CASSFGGSYNEQFF. The chain links TRBV28 to TRBJ2-1; the D gene is possibly TRBD2 (6 bases). The CDR3 has 14 amino acids. Between the trimmed V and J ends, which lost 3 bases and 0 bases, there was a span of 6 bases. Germline V lookup: CDR1 MDHEN, CDR2 SYDVKM.

This clone was picked up many times. The V and J genes are TRBV20-1 and TRBJ2-7; 9 bases agree with TRBD1. Looked up from germline, CDR1 is DFQATT and CDR2 is SNEGSKA (reference sequence). CDR3 length equals 11 residues. With 3 bases clipped from V and 11 bases from J, the junction kept 5 bases outside the gene matches. CDR3 amino acids: CSASVGQGKYF. In DNA, the CDR3 is TGCAGTGCTAGTGTTGGACAGGGGAAGTACTTC.

This chain links TRBV28 with TRBJ1-2; the D is unclear. The CDR3 runs 14 residues. Germline loops: CDR1 MDHEN, CDR2 SYDVKM. V was clipped by 6 bases and J by 2 bases, with 13 bases between them. Here the CDR3 reads CASRGSTVNYGYTF. The CDR3 coding sequence is TGTGCCAGCAGGGGATCAACCGTAAACTATGGCTACACCTTC.

Here the CDR3 DNA reads TGCGCCAGCAGCTTAATAGCGGGAGTCCTTGGTGAGCAGTTCTTC. Protein product: CASSLIAGVLGEQFF. The chain combines TRBV5-1 with TRBJ2-1; TRBD2 agrees at 9 bases. The germline V gene has CDR1 SGHRS and CDR2 YFSETQ. Trimming at V came to 2 bases and at J to 9 bases, leaving 9 bases not matched to a gene. The CDR3 spans 15 residues.

V and J are TRBV20-1 and TRBJ1-2; the D is unclear. V was pared by 3 bases and J by 4 bases, with 9 bases between. The CDR3 sequence is 12 residues long. In germline, CDR1 is DFQATT, CDR2 SNEGSKA (reference sequence). CDR3 bases: TGCAGTGCTAGTAAAAGAGGCTATGGCTACACCTTC. Its protein product is CSASKRGYGYTF.

The chain couples TRBV6-5 to TRBJ1-1; TRBD1 is a possible D gene (6 bases). With 6 bases removed from V and 0 bases from J, the gap between germline ends came to 17 bases. CDR3 size: 16 residues. Germline assignment: CDR1 MNHEY and CDR2 SVGAGI. The DNA for the CDR3 is TGTGCCAGCAGCTACAAGGGGGGCGTCATGAACACTGAAGCTTTCTTT. Amino acids: CASSYKGGVMNTEAFF.

This clone has only one observation. This chain connects TRBV6-5 to TRBJ2-7; D tentatively reads TRBD1 or TRBD2 (6 bases each). This CDR3 is 15 amino acids long. From germline, CDR1 is MNHEY and CDR2 SVGAGI. V was pared by 0 bases and J by 7 bases, with 16 bases between. The CDR3 DNA is TGTGCCAGCAGTTACTCTTGGGGGGCCGGTGGAGAGCAGTACTTC. Amino acids: CASSYSWGAGGEQYF.

V and J are TRBV7-9 and TRBJ2-2, with D tentatively TRBD2 (6 bases). V shed 5 bases and J shed 3 bases, with 16 bases lying between them. The germline gives CDR1 SEHNR, CDR2 FQNEAQ (reference sequence). The CDR3 is 16 amino acids. CDR3 nucleotides: TGTGCCAGCAGCGACCAGGAGGGGCGCGACACCGGGGAGCTGTTTTTT. Its protein is CASSDQEGRDTGELFF.

The rearrangement uses TRBV15 and TRBJ2-6; D remains ambiguous. The CDR3 is 15 amino acids. The V end was cut by 0 bases, the J end by 1 base, with 4 bases between. Germline lookup yields CDR1 LNHNV and CDR2 YYDKDF (reference sequence). CDR3 nucleotides: TGTGCCACCAGCAGAGATCGGTCTGGGGCCAACGTCCTGACTTTC. Translated, it gives CATSRDRSGANVLTF.

V and J are TRBV30 and TRBJ2-1; TRBD1 agrees at 9 bases. J was trimmed by 9 bases and V by 8 bases; bases with no gene match: 14. There are 14 residues in the CDR3. Per the germline V gene, CDR1 is GTSNPN and CDR2 is SVGIG (reference sequence). CDR3 loop: CARDPGQGVGEQFF. The CDR3 region has the DNA TGTGCCAGGGACCCGGGACAGGGAGTTGGTGAGCAGTTCTTC.

V gene TRBV30 combines with J gene TRBJ2-6; TRBD1 agrees at 9 bases. The trim removed 5 bases at V and 2 bases at J, leaving 7 bases unmatched. Germline V CDR1 and CDR2: GTSNPN, SVGIG (reference sequence). The CDR3 consists of 16 residues. The CDR3 coding sequence is TGTGCCTGGGAGGAGGGACAGGGAACTGGGGCCAACGTCCTGACTTTC. This sequence encodes CAWEEGQGTGANVLTF.

The chain has TRBV9 and TRBJ2-3, with TRBD2 identical over 10 bases. J gave up 8 bases and V 3 bases, and 9 bases lay outside the gene matches. Per germline, CDR1 SGDLS and CDR2 YYNGEE. The CDR3 consists of 15 residues. The CDR3 region is CASSGTSGDLGTQYF. The CDR3 DNA reads as TGTGCCAGCAGCGGGACTAGCGGCGACCTGGGTACGCAGTATTTT.

V gene TRBV2 combines with J gene TRBJ1-3, with 7 bases aligning to TRBD1. Looked up from germline, CDR1 is SNHLY and CDR2 is FYNNEI. This CDR3 comprises 15 residues. V was clipped by 6 bases and J by 4 bases; unmatched bases: 9. The CDR3: CASRATDRSGNTIYF. In DNA form, the CDR3 reads TGTGCCAGCAGGGCGACGGACAGGTCCGGAAACACCATATATTTT.

V and J are TRBV4-2 and TRBJ2-1; D may be TRBD1 or TRBD2 (6 bases each). Trimming pared 4 bases from V and 4 bases from J, leaving 20 bases between. In germline, CDR1 is LGHNA, CDR2 YNFKEQ. This CDR3 region has 17 residues. For the CDR3, the DNA is TGTGCCAGCAGCCCAGGTCCCCCGGGGGCCTCTTACAATGAGCAGTTCTTC. Protein sequence: CASSPGPPGASYNEQFF.

The V gene is TRBV30, the J gene TRBJ1-6; no definite D call. CDR3 length equals 11 residues. Between the trimmed V and J ends, which lost 5 bases and 6 bases, there was a span of 5 bases. Germline V gene data show CDR1 as GTSNPN and CDR2 as SVGIG (reference sequence). For the CDR3, the DNA is TGTGCCTGGGGAACTAATTCACCCCTCCACTTT. It yields the protein CAWGTNSPLHF.

CDR3 in amino acids: CASSLVAGHQPQHF. The CDR3 bases are TGTGCCAGCAGCTTAGTGGCAGGACATCAGCCCCAGCATTTT. The rearrangement uses TRBV7-2 and TRBJ1-5; D is unresolved. The CDR3 is made up of 14 amino acids. The ends were cut back, 1 base at V and 5 bases at J, with 9 bases in the middle. In germline, CDR1 is SGHTA, CDR2 FQGNSA. Using reference TRBV7-2 and TRBJ1-5 for the parts outside the CDR3, the full variable domain is GAGVSQSPSNKVTEKGKDVELRCDPISGHTALYWYRQSLGQGLEFLIYFQGNSAPDKSGLPSDRFSAERTGGSVSTLTIQRTQQEDSAVYLCASSLVAGHQPQHFGDGTRLSIL.

Written as DNA, the CDR3 is TGTGCCAGCAAGGACGTCACAAGGACTAATGAAAAACTGTTTTTT. Its translation: CASKDVTRTNEKLFF. The chain couples TRBV21-1 to TRBJ1-4. TRBV21-1 is labeled a pseudogene. CDR3 size: 15 residues.

This rearrangement joins TRBV13 to TRBJ2-1; D gene unclear. Deletions cut 3 bases from V and 7 bases from J, with 4 bases between. The CDR3 spans 11 residues. Per germline, CDR1 PRHDT and CDR2 FYEKMQ (reference sequence). The CDR3 is CASSLSNEQFF. In nucleotides, the CDR3 is TGTGCCAGCAGCTTGAGTAATGAGCAGTTCTTC. Filled out from reference TRBV13 and TRBJ2-1, the complete variable domain reads AAGVIQSPRHLIKEKRETATLKCYPIPRHDTVYWYQQGPGQDPQFLISFYEKMQSDKGSIPDRFSAQQFSDYHSELNMSSLELGDSALYFCASSLSNEQFFGPGTRLTVL.

The chain combines TRBV12-3 or TRBV12-4 with TRBJ1-1; D ambiguous. V was pared by 2 bases and J by 4 bases, with 8 bases between. This CDR3 is 13 amino acids long. CDR3 coding DNA: TGTGCCAGCAGTTTAAATCCGATCACTGAAGCTTTCTTT. It is translated as CASSLNPITEAFF.

The rearrangement links TRBV19 to TRBJ1-6; D perhaps matches TRBD1 (5 bases). This CDR3 contains 19 residues. Per the germline V gene, CDR1 is LNHDA and CDR2 is SQIVND (reference sequence). V shed 7 bases and J shed 7 bases, with 29 bases lying between them. This CDR3 reads CASKGSSSGLYLGNSPLHF. For the CDR3, the DNA is TGTGCCAGTAAGGGGAGCTCGTCAGGGTTGTATCTAGGGAATTCACCCCTCCACTTT.

A few counts support this clone. The chain has TRBV7-9 and TRBJ1-5; tentative D call: TRBD1 (6 bases). Germline CDR1 is SEHNR and CDR2 is FQNEAQ (reference sequence). The V end was cut by 5 bases, the J end by 2 bases, with 7 bases between. The CDR3 is 13 amino acids. CDR3 DNA: TGTGCCAGCAGCAAGGGGGGCAATCAGCCCCAGCATTTT. It yields the protein CASSKGGNQPQHF.